This is a list of T cell receptor beta chains from one sample in a study of neurological immune-mediated disorders. TCRdb re-derived calls from the 5' RACE reads in MiXCR, one entry per CDR3 protein. The data hold some 60,000 distinct CDR3 sequences, with approximately 12% observed a single time. Material for sequencing was PBMCs. These receptors all come from a male donor with HTLV-1-associated myelopathy (HAM/TSP). Both conserved end residues are part of each CDR3. Fields, in order: CDR3 protein, CDR3 DNA, clone size, D gene, V gene, J gene. D genes are given only for firm matches. Size tells how often a clone was seen (once, few, many) or the class of an expanded clone, and some rows leave it out.

CDR3 protein: CASSPGRTVGGNTIYF
CDR3 DNA: TGTGCCAGCAGCCCGGGGAGGACAGTTGGCGGAAACACCATATATTTT
clone size: many
D gene: .
V gene: TRBV6-1
J gene: TRBJ1-3

CDR3 protein: CATSRDFRTNYGYTF
CDR3 DNA: TGTGCCACCAGCAGAGATTTTAGGACTAACTATGGCTACACCTTC
clone size: many
D gene: .
V gene: TRBV15
J gene: TRBJ1-2

CDR3 protein: CASSLAIDGGSGANVLTF
CDR3 DNA: TGCGCCAGCAGCTTGGCCATCGATGGGGGCTCTGGGGCCAACGTCCTGACTTTC
clone size: many
D gene: .
V gene: TRBV5-1
J gene: TRBJ2-6

CDR3 protein: CASSPDVSGNTIYF
CDR3 DNA: TGCGCCAGCAGCCCGGACGTTTCTGGAAACACCATATATTTT
clone size: .
D gene: .
V gene: TRBV5-1
J gene: TRBJ1-3

CDR3 protein: CASSQVLGPSPGNTIYF
CDR3 DNA: TGTGCCAGCAGCCAGGTCCTTGGGCCGAGCCCTGGAAACACCATATATTTT
clone size: many
D gene: .
V gene: TRBV14
J gene: TRBJ1-3

CDR3 protein: CAPGGTGLNSPLHF
CDR3 DNA: TGTGCCCCCGGAGGGACAGGGTTGAATTCACCCCTCCACTTT
clone size: many
D gene: TRBD1
V gene: TRBV10-3
J gene: TRBJ1-6

CDR3 protein: CASSSSGTSGAYKQYF
CDR3 DNA: TGTGCCAGCAGCTCCTCCGGGACTAGCGGCGCCTACAAGCAATACTTC
clone size: once
D gene: TRBD2
V gene: TRBV9
J gene: TRBJ2-7

CDR3 protein: CSASYLTAGVNQPQHF
CDR3 DNA: TGCAGTGCTAGTTACCTGACAGCCGGGGTCAATCAGCCCCAGCATTTT
clone size: many
D gene: .
V gene: TRBV20-1
J gene: TRBJ1-5

CDR3 protein: CASSLVTSGGANEQFF
CDR3 DNA: TGTGCCAGCAGTTTAGTTACTAGCGGGGGGGCCAACGAGCAGTTCTTC
clone size: many
D gene: TRBD2
V gene: TRBV28
J gene: TRBJ2-1

CDR3 protein: CASTMDRADEQFF
CDR3 DNA: TGTGCCAGTACCATGGACAGGGCCGATGAGCAGTTCTTC
clone size: few
D gene: TRBD1
V gene: TRBV19
J gene: TRBJ2-1

CDR3 protein: CSARQDSNQPQHF
CDR3 DNA: TGCAGTGCGCGACAGGATAGCAATCAGCCCCAGCATTTT
clone size: many
D gene: .
V gene: TRBV20-1
J gene: TRBJ1-5

CDR3 protein: CASSATGGFNSPLHF
CDR3 DNA: TGTGCCAGCAGCGCGACAGGGGGCTTTAATTCACCCCTCCACTTT
clone size: medium-sized
D gene: TRBD1
V gene: TRBV9
J gene: TRBJ1-6

CDR3 protein: CASSPGTGYMEQYF
CDR3 DNA: TGTGCCAGCAGCCCCGGGACAGGCTACATGGAGCAGTACTTC
clone size: many
D gene: TRBD1
V gene: TRBV7-9
J gene: TRBJ2-7

CDR3 protein: CAILDSGNTEAFF
CDR3 DNA: TGTGCCATTCTGGATAGCGGCAACACTGAAGCTTTCTTT
clone size: many
D gene: .
V gene: TRBV10-3
J gene: TRBJ1-1

CDR3 protein: CASSPNSGGRGEQFF
CDR3 DNA: TGTGCCAGCAGCCCCAATAGCGGGGGCCGGGGTGAGCAGTTCTTC
clone size: .
D gene: TRBD2
V gene: TRBV7-6
J gene: TRBJ2-1

CDR3 protein: CASSSTVRGNTIYF
CDR3 DNA: TGCGCCAGCAGCAGCACCGTCAGGGGAAACACCATATATTTT
clone size: many
D gene: .
V gene: TRBV4-3
J gene: TRBJ1-3

CDR3 protein: CASSLGQGHNEQFF
CDR3 DNA: TGCGCCAGCAGCTTGGGCCAGGGTCACAATGAGCAGTTCTTC
clone size: many
D gene: .
V gene: TRBV5-1
J gene: TRBJ2-1

CDR3 protein: CASSGGQGGNEKLFF
CDR3 DNA: TGCGCCAGCAGCGGCGGACAGGGAGGTAATGAAAAACTGTTTTTT
clone size: many
D gene: TRBD1
V gene: TRBV5-1
J gene: TRBJ1-4

CDR3 protein: CSWGQKQETQYF
CDR3 DNA: TGCAGCTGGGGACAAAAACAAGAGACCCAGTACTTC
clone size: many
D gene: .
V gene: TRBV20-1
J gene: TRBJ2-5